This T cell receptor (beta chain) was captured by sequencing in a study of cytomegalovirus exposure and HLA in healthy donors. Primers for the PCR totalled 60 Vbeta and 13 Jbeta. Clones were sequenced by immunoSEQ multiplex PCR, and TCRdb holds only the in-frame ones, with some missing. The repertoire holds tens of thousands of clones, with about 73% as singletons. Study-level points and caveats: The listing of 160 or so TCR beta chains classed them as cytomegalovirus-associated.

This clone has a single count. Its matching antigen is unknown. At the DNA level, this CDR3 is encoded by other sequences in the same sample as well. Germline CDR1 and CDR2: LNHNV and YYDKDF (reference sequence). Germline trimming cut 0 bases from V and 4 bases from J; bases unmatched to any gene: 3. The length of the CDR3 is 15 residues. Donors were nominally healthy when sampled, though unrecorded immune exposures were likely. The sequenced sample was PBMCs. This sequence originates from a man aged 35-49 years in good health and CMV-seronegative. The chain couples TRBV15 to TRBJ2-7, with 10 bases fitting TRBD1. CDR3 amino acids: CATSREGQGIYEQYF. Written as DNA, the CDR3 is TGTGCCACCAGCAGAGAGGGACAGGGGATATACGAGCAGTACTTC.